This TCR beta chain is from a study of cytomegalovirus exposure and HLA in healthy donors. Germline CDR1 reads SNHLY; CDR2 reads FYNNEI. The CDR3 has 13 residues. V was shortened by 4 bases and J by 11 bases, with 17 bases between the two germline ends. PCR primers comprised 60 Vbeta and 13 Jbeta primers. Measured with immunoSEQ multiplex PCR; TCRdb has only the in-frame clones, and not every one. The sample has under 200,000 clones, around 84% seen once; the top ten hold 2% to 3%. To note about this clone: Its antigen is undetermined.

Study findings and constraints: In a later analysis, a missense DCLRE1C variant was linked to TCR beta V- and J-gene trimming. In a later analysis, several top co-occurrence clusters appeared linked to parvovirus B19, influenza, CMV and Epstein-Barr virus. Judged likely to be a sequencing artifact was a cluster of highly shared sequence variants. Later analysis placed DRB1 highest and HLA-C lowest in TCR association rates, which differed by HLA locus.

This sequence joins TRBV2 and TRBJ2-5; TRBD1 is a possible D gene (6 bases). The sequenced sample consisted of PBMCs. This sequence originates from a woman aged 50 to 60 in good health and CMV-seropositive. CDR3 loop: CASSGTGSGEQYF. CDR3 nucleotides: TGTGCCAGCAGTGGGACGGGTTCAGGGGAGCAGTACTTC.